Ten or more counts support the clone carrying this TCR beta chain. Its target is unknown. TCRdb recomputed calls from the 5' RACE reads with MiXCR, one row per CDR3 protein. The sample holds 100,000 to 150,000 distinct CDR3 sequences, about 13% seen once. These data originate in a study of CD8 T cells in ankylosing spondylitis. V was cut by 0 bases and J by 4 bases, with 8 bases left in between. Germline lookup yields CDR1 SGHRS and CDR2 YFSETQ. This CDR3 has 14 residues. Overall study findings and caveats: There was reportedly significant enrichment of clones that were disease-linked in matched ankylosing spondylitis synovial fluid. Past studies reported some motif variants in reactive arthritis synovial fluid and blood.

The sample taken for sequencing was blood, either unsorted or a sorted T cell fraction (not recorded which). The TCR comes from a female donor with ankylosing spondylitis or in good health (not recorded which). This sequence joins TRBV5-1 and TRBJ2-4; D call uncertain. The CDR3 region has the DNA TGCGCCAGCAGCTTGGGCAGTCAGAAAAACATTCAGTACTTC. Translated: CASSLGSQKNIQYF.